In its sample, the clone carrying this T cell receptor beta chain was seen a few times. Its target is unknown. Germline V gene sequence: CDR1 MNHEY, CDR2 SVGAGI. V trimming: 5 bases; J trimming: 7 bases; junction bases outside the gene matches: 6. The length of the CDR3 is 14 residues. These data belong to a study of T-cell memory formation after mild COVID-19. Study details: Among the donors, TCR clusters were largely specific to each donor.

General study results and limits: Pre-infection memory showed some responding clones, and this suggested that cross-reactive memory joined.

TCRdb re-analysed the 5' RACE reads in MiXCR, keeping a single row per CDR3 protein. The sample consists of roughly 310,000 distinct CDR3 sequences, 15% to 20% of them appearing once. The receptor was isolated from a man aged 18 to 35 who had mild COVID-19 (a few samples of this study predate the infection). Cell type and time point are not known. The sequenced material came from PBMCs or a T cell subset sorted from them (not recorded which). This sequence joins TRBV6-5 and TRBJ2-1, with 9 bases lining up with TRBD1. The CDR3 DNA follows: TGTGCCAGCAGTCCGGGACAGGGCGGGAATGAGCAGTTCTTC. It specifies CASSPGQGGNEQFF.